This TCR beta chain was recorded in a study of blood T cells in healthy people across ages. This clonotype was counted many times. The second PCR ran about 6 to 11 cycles with a sample-barcoded 5' primer and J-beta primers. MiXCR, applied by TCRdb to the 5' RACE reads, yields one record per CDR3 protein. The sample records under 800,000 distinct CDR3 sequences, about 21% being singletons. The sample consisted of blood. The sequence was obtained from a man between 65 and 85 years old in good health.

CDR3 nucleotide sequence: TGTGCCAGCAGCTTAACGGGTTGGGGAGAGACCCAGTACTTC. Translating gives CASSLTGWGETQYF. J is TRBJ2-5 and V is TRBV11-2; no firm D call. The V gene lost 2 bases and the J gene lost 4 bases, with 11 bases spanning the gap. The CDR3 totals 14 residues. Germline V gene lookup returns CDR1 SGHAT and CDR2 FQNNGV.